Each of the 14 T cell receptor beta chains below was sequenced from the same sample in a study of T cell responses to AZD1222 COVID-19 vaccine. Generated by immunoSEQ multiplex PCR, the TCRdb table keeps only in-frame clones and is missing some. Of under 120,000 clones listed, 87% were seen once; the top ten hold 2% to 3%. The material sequenced was peripheral blood, taken 28 days after the second AZD1222 dose. The receptors here all came from an adult who received the AZD1222 COVID-19 vaccine.

The genes are TRBV27 and TRBJ2-7, with D perhaps TRBD1 (6 bases). The CDR3 length is 16 residues. Trimming removed 4 bases from V and 2 bases from J, with 18 bases in between. Germline CDR1 is MNHEY and CDR2 is SMNVEV (reference sequence). This CDR3 reads CASSSGSDSRPYEQYF. CDR3 DNA sequence: TGTGCCAGCAGTTCCGGATCGGACAGTCGTCCCTACGAGCAGTACTTC.

The V call is TRBV24-1, the J call TRBJ2-1; 12 bases are shared with TRBD2. The CDR3 covers 16 residues. The V gene's germline CDR1 is KGHDR and CDR2 SFDVKD. V gave up 3 bases and J gave up 5 bases; unmatched junction bases: 4. The CDR3 DNA sequence: TGTGCCACCAGTGATCCGTCTAGCGGGAGGGACAATGAGCAGTTCTTC. This sequence encodes CATSDPSSGRDNEQFF.

This chain links TRBV27 with TRBJ1-5, with D unresolved. Trimming cost V 3 bases and J 2 bases, with 11 bases left between them. The CDR3 is made up of 15 amino acids. Germline V gene sequence: CDR1 MNHEY, CDR2 SMNVEV (reference sequence). CDR3 in DNA: TGTGCCAGCAGTTTCAGTGTATCGGGCAATCAGCCCCAGCATTTT. Translation gives CASSFSVSGNQPQHF.

This chain links TRBV28 with TRBJ1-2, with 12 bases matching TRBD1. V lost 10 bases and J lost 1; bases outside the gene matches: 13. This CDR3 is built from 17 residues. The germline V gene encodes CDR1 MDHEN and CDR2 SYDVKM. Here the CDR3 reads CAIRRDRGRINNYGYTF. The CDR3 region has the DNA TGTGCCATCCGCCGGGACAGGGGGCGCATAAATAACTATGGCTACACCTTC.

The chain links TRBV4-2 to TRBJ2-7; 9 bases agree with TRBD2. The V gene end was trimmed by 0 bases and the J gene end by 5 bases; junction bases not matched to a gene: 11. Germline V gives CDR1 LGHNA, CDR2 YNFKEQ. This CDR3 region has 17 residues. The CDR3 loop reads CASSQDHHTSGSHEQYF. The CDR3 region has the DNA TGTGCCAGCAGCCAAGACCATCACACTAGCGGGTCTCACGAGCAGTACTTC.

The rearrangement links TRBV24-1 to TRBJ2-5; the D is unclear. Trimming took off 3 bases at V and 4 bases at J, with 14 bases between the two ends. The germline V gene encodes CDR1 KGHDR and CDR2 SFDVKD. The CDR3 contains 15 residues. The CDR3 protein is CATSDPTRDPETQYF. Here the CDR3 DNA reads TGTGCCACCAGTGATCCGACAAGAGATCCAGAGACCCAGTACTTC.

The J gene is TRBJ2-7, the V gene TRBV3-1 (or the pseudogene TRBV3-2); D remains ambiguous. CDR3 length: 12 amino acids. From germline, CDR1 is LGHDT and CDR2 YNNKEL (reference sequence). Trimming stripped 3 bases from V and 2 bases from J, with 5 bases between. In DNA form, the CDR3 reads TGTGCCAGCAGCCAGATTACCTACGAGCAGTACTTC. This translates into CASSQITYEQYF.

V gene TRBV21-1 combines with J gene TRBJ2-7. TRBV21-1 is annotated as a pseudogene. The CDR3 is made up of 15 amino acids. Written as DNA, the CDR3 is TGTGCCAGCAGCAAATCGGGGCGGAGCAGCTACGAGCAGTACTTC. It codes for CASSKSGRSSYEQYF.

This chain links TRBV7-9 with TRBJ2-5; no definite D call. Deletions cut 1 base from V and 5 bases from J, with 8 bases between. The germline V gene encodes CDR1 SEHNR and CDR2 FQNEAQ (reference sequence). CDR3 length: 13 residues. CDR3 residues: CASSLVQAETQYF. CDR3 coding DNA: TGTGCCAGCAGCTTAGTCCAGGCGGAGACCCAGTACTTC.

The chain recombines TRBV9 with TRBJ2-6; 8 bases fit TRBD1. In germline, CDR1 is SGDLS, CDR2 YYNGEE. V lost 3 bases and J lost 3; bases outside the gene matches: 14. This CDR3 is built from 19 residues. The CDR3 region is CASSERPDRANHGANVLTF. The CDR3 DNA is TGTGCCAGCAGCGAGAGACCGGACAGGGCGAATCATGGGGCCAACGTCCTGACTTTC.

The chain links TRBV4-1 to TRBJ1-5; no clear D gene. This CDR3 is built from 16 residues. V was cut by 0 bases and J by 4 bases, with 13 bases left in between. Germline CDR1 and CDR2: MGHRA and YSYEKL. The CDR3 bases are TGCGCCAGCAGCCAAGAGGGGAGGGCTAGTAATCAGCCCCAGCATTTT. Residues: CASSQEGRASNQPQHF.

V is TRBV3-1 (or the pseudogene TRBV3-2) and J is TRBJ1-6; 8 bases align to TRBD1. Losses at the gene ends were 3 bases for V and 3 bases for J; bases not matched to a gene: 4. Germline lookup yields CDR1 LGHDT and CDR2 YNNKEL (reference sequence). The CDR3 loop spans 16 amino acids. This CDR3 reads CASSQWGQDYNSPLHF. As DNA, the CDR3 is TGTGCCAGCAGCCAGTGGGGACAGGACTATAATTCACCCCTCCACTTT.

The J gene is TRBJ2-3, the V gene TRBV29-1; 12 bases match TRBD2. Germline-derived CDR1 and CDR2 are SQVTM and ANQGSEA. The V and J ends lost 6 bases and 4 bases, in that order; junction bases with no gene match: 8. There are 15 residues in the CDR3. CDR3 loop: CSVLRLAGAADTQYF. CDR3 in DNA: TGCAGCGTACTCAGACTAGCGGGAGCGGCAGATACGCAGTATTTT.

The genes are TRBV10-2 and TRBJ1-4; TRBD1 is a possible D gene (6 bases). Germline assignment: CDR1 WSHSY and CDR2 SAAADI. The germline V and J ends were trimmed by 5 bases and 0 bases, with 16 bases remaining between them. The CDR3 spans 17 residues. CDR3 sequence (DNA): TGCGCCAGCAGTCCAGGGGAAGGTTTAGCAACTAATGAAAAACTGTTTTTT. Encoded protein: CASSPGEGLATNEKLFF.